Only a few counts were recorded for the clone carrying this T cell receptor (beta chain). No antigen is known for it. The use of a sample-barcoded 5' primer and a J-beta primer mix characterized a second PCR of roughly 6 to 11 cycles. Every single cDNA molecule received a tag from a template-switch adaptor with 12 random nucleotides. One entry per CDR3 protein results from TCRdb running MiXCR on the 5' RACE reads. The sample has around 520,000 distinct CDR3 sequences, 25% to 35% seen once. Per sample, a minimum of 7 million PBMCs were isolated. These data come from a study of blood T cells in healthy people across ages. General study results and limits: Higher diversity, along with more naive CD4+ cells, distinguished long-lived donors from aged donors.

The sample was also reused in another study, on T cells of mothers and their children. That investigation notes: Comparable shaping of TCR recombination output by thymic selection was observed in related and unrelated pairs.

This receptor was obtained from a boy between 2 and 10 years old in good health. Sequencing used blood.

The CDR3 loop is CASNMGQGRYGYTF. For the CDR3, the DNA is TGTGCCAGCAACATGGGACAGGGGCGGTATGGCTACACCTTC. This chain connects TRBV3-1 to TRBJ1-2, with 10 bases lining up with TRBD1. The ends lost 7 bases at V and 5 bases at J; junction bases unmatched: 7. Germline V lookup: CDR1 LGHDT, CDR2 YNNKEL (reference sequence). The CDR3 spans 14 residues.